This paragraph covers one T cell receptor beta chain sequence. Germline CDR1 MNHEY, CDR2 SVGAGI. The CDR3 totals 13 residues. V gave up 6 bases and J gave up 5 bases; unmatched junction bases: 4. Generated by immunoSEQ multiplex PCR, the TCRdb table keeps only in-frame clones and is missing some. The sample has under 300,000 clones; 75% to 90% are singletons. The record originates from a study of blood T cell repertoires in COVID-19. As for the study in general: Researchers got acute and convalescent COVID-19 samples from the United States, Italy and Spain. T cells, B-cell-depleted T cells, or PBMCs provided the cDNA or gDNA that served as material.

All enrollees were about 18 to 89 years old and from about two dozen US areas. Recovered participants had two consecutive negative NP/OP PCR tests, healthcare professional clearance, or symptom resolution. This receptor was obtained from a woman under 30 who had recovered from COVID-19. Material for sequencing was PBMCs or T cells enriched from blood (not recorded which). The rearrangement joins TRBV6-5 to TRBJ1-5; 7 bases line up with TRBD1. The CDR3 DNA is TGTGCCAGCAGACGGGACAGCTATCAGCCCCAGCATTTT. Translated, it gives CASRRDSYQPQHF.